The 24 T cell receptor beta chains below come from one sample, sequenced in a study of a mutant IDH1 vaccine in newly diagnosed glioma. No antigen is known for these receptors. Regarding time point: week 47, end of study. Every vaccination contained 300 ug of the mutant IDH1 20-mer peptide and was paired with topical imiquimod. Assay used: immunoSEQ multiplex PCR; TCRdb lists only in-frame clones, some missing. Of about 94,000 clones listed, nearly 90% are singletons. The starting material was PBMCs, obtained from a glioma patient whose treatment included an IDH1 peptide vaccine. These receptors were obtained from a woman aged 50 to 60 with glioma.

This sequence joins TRBV19 and TRBJ1-2, with unresolved D. Trimming cost V 2 bases and J 5 bases, with 12 bases left between them. Germline loops: CDR1 LNHDA, CDR2 SQIVND (reference sequence). The CDR3 extends over 14 amino acids. The CDR3 loop is CASSIPDFRYGYTF. The CDR3 DNA is TGTGCCAGTAGTATACCAGACTTTAGATATGGCTACACCTTC.

The rearrangement links TRBV27 to TRBJ1-1; D not resolved. Germline CDR1 MNHEY, CDR2 SMNVEV (reference sequence). The CDR3 is 13 amino acids. V gave up 5 bases and J gave up 3 bases, with 10 bases separating them. CDR3 nucleotides: TGTGCCAGCAGTCCCGACTCGTACACTGAAGCTTTCTTT. It is translated as CASSPDSYTEAFF.

The rearrangement joins TRBV30 to TRBJ2-7; no firm D call. This CDR3 region has 12 residues. V lost 4 bases to trimming and J lost 0 bases, with 7 bases between them. Germline loops: CDR1 GTSNPN, CDR2 SVGIG (reference sequence). CDR3 protein: CAWKQSSYEQYF. DNA for the CDR3: TGTGCCTGGAAACAGAGCTCCTACGAGCAGTACTTC.

The chain joins TRBV6-6 to TRBJ1-1; D is undetermined. Deletions cut 5 bases from V and 4 bases from J, with 8 bases between. This CDR3 region has 12 residues. CDR1 MNHNY and CDR2 SVGAGI come from the germline V gene (reference sequence). The CDR3 sequence is CASSVKGTEAFF. The CDR3 bases are TGTGCCAGCAGTGTGAAAGGCACTGAAGCTTTCTTT.

The chain has TRBV4-1 and TRBJ2-2; the D is unclear. V shed 1 base and J shed 4 bases, with 19 bases lying between them. Germline V gene sequence: CDR1 MGHRA, CDR2 YSYEKL. The CDR3 runs to 18 residues. CDR3 nucleotide sequence: TGCGCCAGCAGCCAAGGGCCCCCAAGAATCCTCTCCACCGGGGAGCTGTTTTTT. It specifies CASSQGPPRILSTGELFF.

The chain is built from TRBV7-2 and TRBJ2-3, with 12 bases that match TRBD2. V was clipped by 5 bases and J by 5 bases; unmatched bases: 8. The CDR3 has 16 amino acids. CDR1 and CDR2 (germline): SGHTA, FQGNSA. The CDR3, as DNA: TGTGCCAGCAGCCCCAGACTAGCGGGAGTCGGAGATACGCAGTATTTT. Its protein product is CASSPRLAGVGDTQYF.

The chain employs TRBV13 and TRBJ2-1; D is uncertain. Per the germline V gene, CDR1 is PRHDT and CDR2 is FYEKMQ (reference sequence). The CDR3 extends over 14 amino acids. V lost 5 bases to trimming and J lost 4 bases, with 12 bases between them. The CDR3 here is CASSATYGYNEQFF. CDR3 sequence (DNA): TGTGCCAGCAGCGCCACCTACGGATACAATGAGCAGTTCTTC.

The rearrangement joins TRBV30 to TRBJ2-5; D tentatively reads TRBD1 or TRBD2 (5 bases each). Per germline, CDR1 GTSNPN and CDR2 SVGIG (reference sequence). Trimming removed 3 bases from V and 1 base from J, with 15 bases in between. The CDR3 covers 15 residues. The CDR3 sequence is CAWSRGWGFQETQYF. The CDR3 DNA reads TGTGCCTGGAGCCGGGGATGGGGGTTCCAAGAGACCCAGTACTTC.

In nucleotides, the CDR3 is TGTGCCAGCACCCGGATGAGTGAAAAACTGTTTTTT. It translates to CASTRMSEKLFF. The rearrangement joins TRBV2 to TRBJ1-4; no clear D. Germline V lookup: CDR1 SNHLY, CDR2 FYNNEI. V was cut by 7 bases and J by 7 bases, with 10 bases left in between. The CDR3 spans 12 residues.

Details on this clone: Other DNA sequences in the same sample also yield this CDR3. The chain links TRBV11-2 to TRBJ1-6; D may be TRBD1 (5 bases). CDR3 size: 13 residues. Per germline, CDR1 SGHAT and CDR2 FQNNGV. V lost 7 bases and J 8 bases, leaving 12 bases between the germline ends. The CDR3 here is CASTLGPHSPLHF. CDR3 coding DNA: TGTGCCAGCACCTTGGGACCCCATTCACCCCTCCACTTT.

The chain joins TRBV5-6 to TRBJ1-5; D not certain. The length of the CDR3 is 15 residues. The V and J ends lost 7 bases and 3 bases respectively, with 17 bases between them. Germline V gene sequence: CDR1 SGHDT, CDR2 YYEEEE. CDR3 region: CASGQVGLPNQPQHF. The CDR3 DNA is TGTGCCAGCGGGCAAGTCGGCCTTCCCAATCAGCCCCAGCATTTT.

V and J are TRBV2 and TRBJ2-4; 7 positions agree with TRBD1. The CDR3 runs to 13 residues. The V segment lost 5 bases and the J segment 4 bases; nucleotides outside the gene matches: 2. The germline CDR1 and CDR2 sequences are SNHLY and FYNNEI. The CDR3 nucleotides read TGTGCCAGCAGTTTACAGGGGAAAAACATTCAGTACTTC. It codes for CASSLQGKNIQYF.

The CDR3 DNA reads as TGTGCCAGCAGTCCGGGACACTCGCCCTACAATGAGCAGTTCTTC. Protein: CASSPGHSPYNEQFF. The genes are TRBV27 and TRBJ2-1; TRBD1 is a possible D gene (6 bases). V dropped 5 bases and J dropped 2 bases, with 13 bases sitting between them. Germline CDR1 MNHEY, CDR2 SMNVEV (reference sequence). The CDR3 has 15 residues.

J is TRBJ2-7 and V is TRBV11-3; D tentatively reads TRBD1 or TRBD2 (5 bases each). Germline CDR1 SGHNT, CDR2 YENEEA. V lost 3 bases, J lost 3 bases, and 12 bases lay in between. The CDR3 covers 14 residues. The CDR3 DNA follows: TGTGCCAGCAGCTTGGGGGAAGGGGTCTACGAGCAGTACTTC. It is translated as CASSLGEGVYEQYF.

The V gene is TRBV5-4, the J gene TRBJ2-1; D perhaps matches TRBD2 (6 bases). Per the germline V gene, CDR1 is SGHNT and CDR2 is YYREEE (reference sequence). V was pared by 5 bases and J by 4 bases, with 13 bases between. The length of the CDR3 is 14 residues. CDR3 region: CASSSPGTYNEQFF. CDR3 sequence (DNA): TGTGCCAGCAGTTCCCCCGGGACTTACAATGAGCAGTTCTTC.

This chain connects TRBV6-4 to TRBJ1-5; no clear D gene. The CDR3 sequence is 18 residues long. Per germline, CDR1 MRHNA and CDR2 SNTAGT. V lost 6 bases to trimming and J lost 2 bases, with 23 bases between them. CDR3 bases: TGTGCCAGCAGGAAACTTAGGGTGGAAACTGGGGGCAATCAGCCCCAGCATTTT. Amino acids: CASRKLRVETGGNQPQHF.

The V gene is TRBV6-6, the J gene TRBJ2-7; the D is unclear. V lost 7 bases to trimming and J lost 3 bases, with 7 bases between them. Per germline, CDR1 MNHNY and CDR2 SVGAGI (reference sequence). The CDR3 has 11 residues. The DNA of the CDR3 is TGTGCCAGCACCTCAGTCTACGAGCAGTACTTC. Amino acid sequence: CASTSVYEQYF.

The chain has TRBV7-9 and TRBJ1-1, with a possible D match to TRBD1 (6 bases). This CDR3 comprises 13 residues. The ends were cut back, 5 bases at V and 1 base at J, with 8 bases in the middle. The V gene's germline CDR1 is SEHNR and CDR2 FQNEAQ (reference sequence). This CDR3 is CASSKGQNTEAFF. CDR3 nucleotides: TGTGCCAGCAGCAAGGGACAGAACACTGAAGCTTTCTTT.

This chain uses TRBV27 with TRBJ1-1, with no clear D. The germline gives CDR1 MNHEY, CDR2 SMNVEV (reference sequence). The CDR3 extends over 11 amino acids. The V end was cut by 6 bases, the J end by 2 bases, with 4 bases between. CDR3 region: CASSRNTEAFF. CDR3 coding DNA: TGTGCCAGCAGCCGAAACACTGAAGCTTTCTTT.

The chain has TRBV6-6 and TRBJ1-1; possible D gene TRBD1, 6 bases. The CDR3 is made up of 14 amino acids. Germline V CDR1 and CDR2: MNHNY, SVGAGI (reference sequence). The ends were cut back, 0 bases at V and 7 bases at J, with 12 bases in the middle. The DNA of the CDR3 is TGTGCCAGCAGTTACTCCGGGACAAAGCTTGAAGCTTTCTTT. Its translation: CASSYSGTKLEAFF.

This chain joins TRBV28 and TRBJ1-5, with unresolved D. V lost 5 bases and J lost 9, with 17 bases in between. Germline V gives CDR1 MDHEN, CDR2 SYDVKM. The CDR3 extends over 14 amino acids. The CDR3 nucleotides read TGTGCCAGCAGTATAACAGCACCGGTGGGGCCCCAGCATTTT. Encoded protein: CASSITAPVGPQHF.

The chain has TRBV28 and TRBJ1-5; a weak D match, TRBD1 (6 bases). Per the germline V gene, CDR1 is MDHEN and CDR2 is SYDVKM. The CDR3 runs 14 residues. Between the trimmed V and J ends, which lost 7 bases and 3 bases, there was a span of 13 bases. This CDR3 reads CASTGGGNNQPQHF. CDR3 nucleotides: TGTGCCAGCACGGGGGGCGGAAACAATCAGCCCCAGCATTTT.

The count of this clone is one. The V call is TRBV5-1, the J call TRBJ2-7; a weak D match, TRBD2 (6 bases). Trimming pared 2 bases from V and 4 bases from J, leaving 13 bases between. This CDR3 contains 14 residues. Germline CDR1 and CDR2: SGHRS and YFSETQ. The DNA for the CDR3 is TGCGCCAGCAGCTTCAGGGTGGGGGGATACGAGCAGTACTTC. Protein: CASSFRVGGYEQYF.

The chain carries TRBV14 and TRBJ2-3; 9 positions agree with TRBD2. Germline V CDR1 and CDR2: SGHDN, FVKESK. V was pared by 5 bases and J by 3 bases, with 6 bases of the junction left unmatched. The CDR3 has 15 residues. The chain's CDR3 is CASSGSGRFTDTQYF. The CDR3 DNA reads TGTGCCAGCAGCGGTAGCGGGAGATTTACAGATACGCAGTATTTT. The full variable domain, with the rest looked up from reference TRBV14 and TRBJ2-3, is EAGVTQFPSHSVIEKGQTVTLRCDPISGHDNLYWYRRVMGKEIKFLLHFVKESKQDESGMPNNRFLAERTGGTYSTLKVQPAELEDSGVYFCASSGSGRFTDTQYFGPGTRLTVL.